This T cell receptor (beta chain) is drawn from a study of PD-L1 blockade in urothelial cancer. This CDR3 is built from 15 residues. Trimming pared 0 bases from V and 3 bases from J, leaving 9 bases between. CDR1 is ENHRY, CDR2 SYGVKD, per germline. Regarding this clone: Its antigen is undetermined.

Patients had urothelial carcinoma that was locally advanced or metastatic. Findings of the study overall: Stronger expansion of tumor-associated clones in blood at 3 weeks distinguished durable-benefit patients. A pretreatment blood TCR clonality that fell below the median predicted better progression-free and overall survival.

TCRdb's table, derived via immunoSEQ multiplex PCR, lists solely in-frame clones and lacks some. The sample carries more than 70,000 clones, roughly nine tenths recorded once. The origin of this receptor is a man between 60 and 75 years old with urothelial cancer. V usage is TRBV10-3 and J usage is TRBJ1-5, with a possible D match to TRBD1 (5 bases). The sample consisted of PBMCs, taken around atezolizumab (anti-PD-L1) treatment. The CDR3 here is CAISESSGANQPQHF. Written as DNA, the CDR3 is TGTGCCATCAGTGAGTCGAGTGGGGCCAATCAGCCCCAGCATTTT.